What follows are 8 T cell receptor beta chains derived from one specimen sequenced in a study of blood T cell repertoires in COVID-19. Produced via immunoSEQ multiplex PCR; TCRdb's table is partial and in-frame only. The sample records approximately 250,000 clones, about 87% being singletons. The sequenced material came from peripheral blood. The receptors were gathered from a human donor in a cohort sampled during active COVID-19.

J is TRBJ2-6 and V is TRBV25-1; no clear D. Germline-derived CDR1 and CDR2 are MGHDK and SYGVNS. CDR3 size: 13 residues. Trimming removed 7 bases at V and 1 base at J, with 5 bases between. The CDR3 DNA is TGTGCCAGCACCGGGTCTGGGGCCAACGTCCTGACTTTC. Residues: CASTGSGANVLTF.

CDR3 bases: TGTGCCAGTAGTGAAGGGGGGGCCATCACTGAAGCTTTCTTT. Translation gives CASSEGGAITEAFF. The rearrangement uses TRBV19 and TRBJ1-1; maybe TRBD1 (6 bases). The V and J ends lost 5 bases and 4 bases respectively, with 14 bases between them. This CDR3 is built from 14 residues. Germline values: CDR1 LNHDA, CDR2 SQIVND (reference sequence).

The table lists this clone with many counts. The rearrangement links TRBV7-6 to TRBJ1-2, with 10 bases fitting TRBD1. The ends lost 2 bases at V and 7 bases at J; junction bases unmatched: 10. This CDR3 contains 16 residues. CDR1 is SGHVS and CDR2 is FNYEAQ in the germline V gene. CDR3 sequence reads: CASSLNRGTGASGYTF. The DNA for the CDR3 is TGTGCCAGCAGCTTAAATAGGGGGACAGGGGCTAGTGGCTACACCTTC.

The V and J genes are TRBV6-4 and TRBJ2-3; TRBD2 might be the D (5 bases). The CDR3 covers 15 residues. Trimming left V 4 bases short and J 2 bases short, with 13 bases between. CDR1 is MRHNA and CDR2 is SNTAGT in the germline V gene. The CDR3 DNA is TGTGCCAGCAGTGTAAGGAGCGGCCCCACAGATACGCAGTATTTT. It encodes CASSVRSGPTDTQYF.

As for this clone: The same CDR3 is also encoded by other DNA sequences in this sample. V gene TRBV6-5 combines with J gene TRBJ2-7; tentatively, D is TRBD2 (6 bases). The CDR3 is 15 amino acids. Trimming stripped 0 bases from V and 0 bases from J, with 9 bases between. Germline V gives CDR1 MNHEY, CDR2 SVGAGI. The CDR3 DNA reads as TGTGCCAGCAGTTACTCCGCGGGGAGCTCCTACGAGCAGTACTTC. This codes for CASSYSAGSSYEQYF.

This rearrangement joins TRBV28 to TRBJ1-1, with a weak D call TRBD1 (5 bases). CDR1 and CDR2 (germline): MDHEN, SYDVKM. V lost 6 bases to trimming and J lost 1 base, with 12 bases between them. The CDR3 contains 14 residues. CDR3 in amino acids: CASSRGQKNTEAFF. The CDR3 nucleotides are TGTGCCAGCAGCCGTGGACAAAAGAACACTGAAGCTTTCTTT.

The rearrangement joins TRBV6-5 to TRBJ2-7; D may be TRBD1 (5 bases). V shed 5 bases and J shed 6 bases, with 14 bases lying between them. Germline CDR1 and CDR2: MNHEY and SVGAGI. There are 13 residues in the CDR3. DNA for the CDR3: TGTGCCAGCAGTCAGGGTAGATGGGGCGAGCAGTACTTC. Translated: CASSQGRWGEQYF.

The chain recombines TRBV19 with TRBJ1-2, with D possibly being TRBD1 (6 bases). CDR1 is LNHDA, CDR2 SQIVND, per germline (reference sequence). V gave up 3 bases and J gave up 3 bases, with 11 bases separating them. CDR3 size: 14 residues. The CDR3 region is CASSMIGGDYGYTF. DNA of the CDR3: TGTGCCAGTAGTATGATAGGGGGTGACTATGGCTACACCTTC.